The entry below describes one T cell receptor (beta chain). In the study's own analysis: Amplification with reference gene primers provided the estimates of nucleated cell counts. Profiled with immunoSEQ multiplex PCR; TCRdb holds only in-frame clones, not every one. That table is the source of V, J and clone size, and D and trimming were worked out from the DNA. The sample carries some 340,000 clones, more than 75% recorded once. These data belong to a study of blood T cell repertoires in COVID-19. The overall study: The United States, Italy and Spain were the sources of the acute and convalescent COVID-19 samples.

From germline, CDR1 is MDHEN and CDR2 SYDVKM. Trimming at V came to 5 bases and at J to 2 bases, leaving 4 bases not matched to a gene. There are 15 residues in the CDR3. Participant ages covered about 18 to 95 years across about two dozen US areas. Participants reported their clinical history, and cohort assignment relied on those reports. The J gene is TRBJ1-3, the V gene TRBV28; 9 bases map to TRBD1. The sequence derives from a woman in her 30s who had recovered from COVID-19. The sequenced sample was PBMCs or T cells enriched from blood (not recorded which). The CDR3 region has the DNA TGTGCCAGCAGTCTGGGACAGGGAGCTGGAAACACCATATATTTT. Residues: CASSLGQGAGNTIYF.